The 31 T cell receptor beta chains below were found in one sample sequenced in a study of identical twins. MiXCR, applied by TCRdb to the 5' RACE reads, yields one record per CDR3 protein. The sample contains 690,000 or so distinct CDR3 sequences, over 8.5% of which appear only once. A further study also used this sample, focusing on yellow fever vaccine responses in identical twins.

The sequenced sample consisted of PBMCs. The receptor set was obtained from a woman aged 18 to 35 in good health.

The rearrangement uses TRBV10-3 and TRBJ2-7; 9 bases agree with TRBD1. Germline values: CDR1 ENHRY, CDR2 SYGVKD. The CDR3 runs 13 residues. V lost 10 bases and J lost 3; bases outside the gene matches: 7. This chain's CDR3 is CASADRGNYEQYF. CDR3 in DNA: TGTGCCAGCGCGGACAGGGGAAACTACGAGCAGTACTTC.

This clonotype showed up just a few times. This chain uses TRBV6-2 or TRBV6-3 with TRBJ2-1; D is unclear. Trimming shortened V by 2 bases and J by 13 bases, and 18 bases separated the two germline ends. The germline V gene encodes CDR1 MNHEY and CDR2 SVGEGT. The CDR3 consists of 14 residues. The CDR3 DNA follows: TGTGCCAGCAGTTACACCGTGGATAGCATGGCCCAGTTCTTC. Its protein product is CASSYTVDSMAQFF.

This clonotype occurred a few times. The chain links TRBV12-3 or TRBV12-4 to TRBJ2-3, with D perhaps TRBD2 (7 bases). CDR3 length equals 15 residues. V was clipped by 4 bases and J by 1 base, with 12 bases between them. The CDR3 loop is CASSWGGRGTDTQYF. The CDR3 nucleotides are TGTGCCAGCAGTTGGGGGGGGCGAGGCACAGATACGCAGTATTTT.

The gene calls are TRBV6-5 and TRBJ2-5; D call uncertain. Between the trimmed V and J ends, which lost 2 bases and 5 bases, there was a span of 12 bases. This CDR3 has 14 amino acids. The V gene's germline CDR1 is MNHEY and CDR2 SVGAGI. DNA for the CDR3: TGTGCCAGCAGTTACAGGGTGGGTCTGGAGACCCAGTACTTC. It yields the protein CASSYRVGLETQYF.

The rearrangement links TRBV24-1 to TRBJ2-7; 7 nucleotides line up with TRBD1. The V gene's germline CDR1 is KGHDR and CDR2 SFDVKD. The CDR3 covers 13 residues. J lost 6 bases, V lost 5 bases, and 6 bases had no gene match. CDR3 bases: TGTGCCACCAGTGCACCGACAGGGCGCGAGCAGTACTTC. This gives the protein CATSAPTGREQYF.

This clonotype was counted between two and nine times. The V call is TRBV20-1, the J call TRBJ2-4, with D unresolved. The length of the CDR3 is 12 residues. CDR1 is DFQATT, CDR2 SNEGSKA, per germline (reference sequence). V gave up 0 bases and J gave up 8 bases, with 8 bases separating them. The CDR3 sequence: CSARDAADIQYF. DNA for the CDR3: TGCAGTGCTAGAGACGCCGCGGACATTCAGTACTTC.

This clonotype has more than one count but fewer than ten. A read error may explain this, as a much larger clone is one base away. The chain combines TRBV20-1 with TRBJ2-7; D uncertain. The CDR3 is 12 amino acids. Per germline, CDR1 DFQATT and CDR2 SNEGSKA (reference sequence). V was pared by 0 bases and J by 3 bases, with 6 bases between. This chain's CDR3 is CSARDESYEQYF. The DNA for the CDR3 is TGCAGTGCTAGAGATGAGAGCTACGAGCAGTACTTC.

This chain links TRBV15 with TRBJ1-5; no firm D call. The germline V gene has CDR1 LNHNV and CDR2 YYDKDF (reference sequence). This CDR3 region has 15 residues. V lost 0 bases, J lost 10 bases, and 16 bases lay in between. The CDR3 DNA is TGTGCCACCAGCAGAGAGGAACAGACGATCGATCCCCAGCATTTT. Encoded protein: CATSREEQTIDPQHF. Drawing the rest from reference TRBV15 and TRBJ1-5, the complete variable domain is DAMVIQNPRYQVTQFGKPVTLSCSQTLNHNVMYWYQQKSSQAPKLLFHYYDKDFNNEADTPDNFQSRRPNTSFCFLDIRSPGLGDTAMYLCATSREEQTIDPQHFGDGTRLSIL.

The chain carries TRBV15 and TRBJ2-5, with a possible D match to TRBD1 (6 bases). V was pared by 0 bases and J by 1 base, with 9 bases between. The length of the CDR3 is 15 residues. CDR1 is LNHNV, CDR2 YYDKDF, per germline (reference sequence). The CDR3 region has the DNA TGTGCCACCAGCAGAGACCAGGGGTTCCAAGAGACCCAGTACTTC. Translating it yields CATSRDQGFQETQYF.

This clonotype was detected only a few times. The DNA of the CDR3 is TGTGCCAGCAGTTTAGCCGCGATGGGACAGGGGGCCGGGGAGCTGTTTTTT. It is translated as CASSLAAMGQGAGELFF. The rearrangement uses TRBV12-3 or TRBV12-4 and TRBJ2-2, with TRBD1 matching over 11 bases. The CDR3 loop spans 17 amino acids. Trimming at V came to 0 bases and at J to 6 bases, leaving 6 bases not matched to a gene.

This rearrangement joins TRBV11-2 to TRBJ1-3; D gene ambiguous. Trimming removed 3 bases from V and 0 bases from J, with 9 bases in between. CDR3 size: 15 residues. Germline V gene sequence: CDR1 SGHAT, CDR2 FQNNGV. The CDR3 protein is CASSFSPTSGNTIYF. The CDR3 region has the DNA TGTGCCAGCAGCTTTTCCCCAACCTCTGGAAACACCATATATTTT.

The V call is TRBV6-2 or TRBV6-3, the J call TRBJ1-1, with TRBD1 matching 9 bases. V dropped 0 bases and J dropped 4; count of bases not matched to a gene: 0. Germline-derived CDR1 and CDR2 are MNHEY and SVGEGT. The CDR3 is made up of 14 amino acids. CDR3 coding DNA: TGTGCCAGCAGTTACTCGGGACAGGGCACTGAAGCTTTCTTT. The encoded protein is CASSYSGQGTEAFF.

The chain employs TRBV29-1 and TRBJ2-1, with 9 bases fitting TRBD2. The CDR3 runs to 16 residues. The V segment lost 0 bases and the J segment 7 bases; nucleotides outside the gene matches: 10. Looked up from germline, CDR1 is SQVTM and CDR2 is ANQGSEA. CDR3 bases: TGCAGCGTTGAAGATCCCGGACTAGCGAGACCAAATGAGCAGTTCTTC. The encoded protein is CSVEDPGLARPNEQFF.

The V call is TRBV4-3, the J call TRBJ2-5; 12 positions agree with TRBD1. V lost 0 bases, J lost 5 bases, and 7 bases stayed unmatched. The CDR3 has 17 amino acids. From germline, CDR1 is LGHNA and CDR2 YSLEER. CDR3 sequence: CASSQDRDRGPFETQYF. The CDR3 coding sequence is TGCGCCAGCAGCCAAGATAGGGACAGGGGGCCTTTTGAGACCCAGTACTTC.

The V call is TRBV4-3, the J call TRBJ2-1; D may correspond to TRBD1 or TRBD2 (5 bases each). V lost 6 bases and J 2 bases, leaving 14 bases between the germline ends. Germline V gene sequence: CDR1 LGHNA, CDR2 YSLEER. The CDR3 sequence is 15 residues long. CDR3 protein: CASSRSGPPYNEQFF. CDR3 in DNA: TGCGCCAGCAGTCGGTCGGGGCCCCCCTACAATGAGCAGTTCTTC.

The sample holds a few counts of this clonotype. The rearrangement joins TRBV7-9 to TRBJ2-1; the match to TRBD2 covers 16 bases. CDR3 length equals 12 residues. Germline V gene sequence: CDR1 SEHNR, CDR2 FQNEAQ (reference sequence). The trim removed 10 bases at V and 15 bases at J, leaving 6 bases unmatched. CDR3 nucleotide sequence: TGTGCCACGGGACTAGCGGGAGGGATTGGGTTCTTC. It specifies CATGLAGGIGFF.

The chain uses TRBV15 and TRBJ2-1; 12 bases fit TRBD1. Germline assignment: CDR1 LNHNV and CDR2 YYDKDF (reference sequence). Losses at the gene ends were 9 bases for V and 9 bases for J; bases not matched to a gene: 12. The CDR3 runs 15 residues. Here the CDR3 reads CATTRDRGPIFEQFF. The CDR3 nucleotides are TGTGCCACTACCCGGGACAGGGGGCCTATTTTTGAGCAGTTCTTC.

This clonotype was counted once. The chain is built from TRBV11-3 and TRBJ2-2; D gene ambiguous. The CDR3 covers 14 residues. The germline V gene has CDR1 SGHNT and CDR2 YENEEA. With 5 bases removed from V and 8 bases from J, the gap between germline ends came to 15 bases. As DNA, the CDR3 is TGTGCCAGCAGCCTAAGGCCCACCGCTGGGGAGCTGTTTTTT. Its protein product is CASSLRPTAGELFF.

Ten or more counts support this clonotype. The chain has TRBV29-1 and TRBJ1-4, with TRBD1 as a possible D gene (5 bases). The CDR3 has 14 amino acids. Trimming cost V 5 bases and J 8 bases, with 18 bases left between them. In germline, CDR1 is SQVTM, CDR2 ANQGSEA. Here the CDR3 DNA reads TGCAGCGTTAGAGGTCGACAGCCCGGGGAAAAACTGTTTTTT. Its translation: CSVRGRQPGEKLFF.

This clonotype was seen a few times. The rearrangement links TRBV6-1 to TRBJ2-1; maybe TRBD2 (5 bases). V lost 8 bases to trimming and J lost 9 bases, with 20 bases between them. The CDR3 totals 14 residues. The germline CDR1 and CDR2 sequences are MNHNS and SASEGT. The CDR3 is CASDLLAGGGEQFF. The DNA for the CDR3 is TGTGCCAGCGATTTGCTAGCCGGTGGCGGTGAGCAGTTCTTC.

The sample holds a few counts of this clonotype. The V call is TRBV27, the J call TRBJ1-1; 8 bases align to TRBD1. Germline loops: CDR1 MNHEY, CDR2 SMNVEV (reference sequence). The junction had 8 bases not matched to a gene; V was cut back by 4 bases and J by 1 base. This CDR3 contains 16 residues. The CDR3: CASSSGQGAWNTEAFF. The CDR3 nucleotides are TGTGCCAGCAGTTCTGGGCAGGGGGCATGGAACACTGAAGCTTTCTTT.

The chain couples TRBV4-1 to TRBJ2-7, with 14 bases fitting TRBD2. V lost 4 bases, J lost 0 bases, and 5 bases stayed unmatched. Germline assignment: CDR1 MGHRA and CDR2 YSYEKL. This CDR3 comprises 17 residues. The CDR3 region is CASSPLTSGRASYEQYF. CDR3 DNA: TGCGCCAGCAGCCCCCTGACTAGCGGGAGGGCCTCCTACGAGCAGTACTTC.

This clonotype was counted only a few times. The chain uses TRBV30 and TRBJ2-1; TRBD2 matches 8 bases. V lost 3 bases to trimming and J lost 13 bases; unmatched junction nucleotides: 2. This CDR3 contains 10 residues. Germline loops: CDR1 GTSNPN, CDR2 SVGIG (reference sequence). The CDR3 nucleotides read TGTGCCTGGAGCAGCGGGGGCCAGTTCTTC. This translates into CAWSSGGQFF.

The sample holds a few counts of this clonotype. The chain joins TRBV10-2 to TRBJ2-7; D may correspond to TRBD1 or TRBD2 (5 bases each). Germline-derived CDR1 and CDR2 are WSHSY and SAAADI. This CDR3 region has 14 residues. The V and J ends lost 2 bases and 2 bases respectively, with 10 bases between them. The CDR3: CASSEMGETYEQYF. DNA for the CDR3: TGCGCCAGCAGTGAGATGGGGGAGACCTACGAGCAGTACTTC.

The chain is built from TRBV28 and TRBJ2-7, with D perhaps matching TRBD1 or TRBD2 (5 bases each). Trimming took off 5 bases at V and 4 bases at J, with 15 bases between the two ends. Germline values: CDR1 MDHEN, CDR2 SYDVKM. The CDR3 spans 14 residues. As DNA, the CDR3 is TGTGCCAGCAGTCCCGGGTCGGGGCGGTACGAGCAGTACTTC. Encoded protein: CASSPGSGRYEQYF.

The sample holds a few counts of this clonotype. The chain has TRBV29-1 and TRBJ2-1; TRBD1 aligns across 10 bases. The germline gives CDR1 SQVTM, CDR2 ANQGSEA. This CDR3 is 13 amino acids long. V was pared by 4 bases and J by 9 bases, with 6 bases of the junction left unmatched. CDR3 loop: CSVVGTGVGEQFF. CDR3 nucleotide sequence: TGCAGCGTTGTCGGGACAGGGGTTGGTGAGCAGTTCTTC.

This clonotype was detected a few times. This chain uses TRBV28 with TRBJ2-2; D is possibly TRBD1 (6 bases). The V and J ends lost 8 bases and 0 bases respectively, with 19 bases between them. Germline V gives CDR1 MDHEN, CDR2 SYDVKM. CDR3 length: 17 residues. The CDR3 DNA is TGTGCCAGCGCCCAACCAGGGGCCAGGGCGAACACCGGGGAGCTGTTTTTT. Translated, it gives CASAQPGARANTGELFF.

The chain has TRBV12-3 or TRBV12-4 and TRBJ1-2; D uncertain. V lost 5 bases, J lost 7 bases, and 8 bases lay in between. The CDR3 is 11 residues long. CDR3 nucleotide sequence: TGTGCCAGCAGTCTCCCAGGTGGCTACACCTTC. Its translation: CASSLPGGYTF.

The chain couples TRBV3-1 to TRBJ2-1, with TRBD1 matching 10 bases. CDR3 length equals 16 residues. The trim removed 6 bases at V and 9 bases at J, leaving 14 bases unmatched. CDR1 is LGHDT, CDR2 YNNKEL, per germline (reference sequence). The CDR3 DNA reads TGTGCCAGCAGGGGTACCGGGACAGGGGTTATTAGTGAGCAGTTCTTC. This encodes CASRGTGTGVISEQFF.

Turning to this clonotype: A single base separates this from a much larger clone, so it may be a read error. The chain recombines TRBV12-3 or TRBV12-4 with TRBJ2-1; 12 bases map to TRBD2. The CDR3 has 18 residues. The CDR3 spells CARSPPRLAGVLYNEQFF. CDR3 nucleotide sequence: TGTGCCCGCAGTCCCCCGAGACTAGCGGGAGTCTTATACAATGAGCAGTTCTTC.

The chain carries TRBV20-1 and TRBJ2-7; 8 nucleotides line up with TRBD1. The junction had 9 bases not matched to a gene; V was cut back by 0 bases and J by 2 bases. The germline gives CDR1 DFQATT, CDR2 SNEGSKA (reference sequence). CDR3 length equals 16 residues. This chain's CDR3 is CSARDILGQGTYEQYF. The CDR3, as DNA: TGCAGTGCTAGAGATATCCTAGGACAGGGAACCTACGAGCAGTACTTC.